The rows below give T cell receptor beta chains drawn from one sample of a study of shared clonotypes between healthy human individuals. The assay was immunoSEQ multiplex PCR, and TCRdb's table has in-frame clones only and misses some. The sample contains hundreds of thousands of clones, around 67% of which appear only once. What was sequenced was memory CD4+ T cells sorted from blood. The receptors shown here come from a man aged 25-45 years in good health. Both conserved end residues are part of each CDR3. D genes are given only for firm matches. Rows may omit the clone size; those that give it use once, few, many or a size class.

v_call: TRBV2; clone_size: -; d_call: -; j_call: TRBJ2-2; cdr3_nt: TGTGCCAGCAGATCCGCTAGGGGACTTACAACCGGGGAGCTGTTTTTT; cdr3_aa: CASRSARGLTTGELFF
v_call: TRBV18; clone_size: -; d_call: -; j_call: TRBJ2-7; cdr3_nt: TGTGCCAGCTCACGATCGGGACTTTACGAGCAGTACTTC; cdr3_aa: CASSRSGLYEQYF
v_call: TRBV5-4; clone_size: few; d_call: TRBD2; j_call: TRBJ2-3; cdr3_nt: TGTGCCAGCAGCCTCAAACGGTCCGGGACTAGCGGGACAGATACGCAGTATTTT; cdr3_aa: CASSLKRSGTSGTDTQYF
v_call: TRBV2; clone_size: -; d_call: -; j_call: TRBJ2-4; cdr3_nt: TGTGCCAGCAGTGGTCGCGGGTCTGGAAACATTCAGTACTTC; cdr3_aa: CASSGRGSGNIQYF
v_call: TRBV10-3; clone_size: -; d_call: -; j_call: TRBJ2-7; cdr3_nt: TGTGCCATCAGTGAGGGGTACGAGCAGTACTTC; cdr3_aa: CAISEGYEQYF
v_call: TRBV19; clone_size: -; d_call: -; j_call: TRBJ1-1; cdr3_nt: TGTGCCAGTAGGCCCCTCAGGGAGAACACTGAAGCTTTCTTT; cdr3_aa: CASRPLRENTEAFF
v_call: TRBV5-6; clone_size: -; d_call: -; j_call: TRBJ2-3; cdr3_nt: TGTACCAGCAGCTTTTTCGGGAAAGATACGCAGTATTTT; cdr3_aa: CTSSFFGKDTQYF
v_call: TRBV7-2; clone_size: -; d_call: TRBD2; j_call: TRBJ2-7; cdr3_nt: TGTGCCAGCAGCCCCCGAGCCGGGAGGGACTACGAGCAGTACTTC; cdr3_aa: CASSPRAGRDYEQYF
v_call: TRBV28; clone_size: -; d_call: -; j_call: TRBJ1-3; cdr3_nt: TGTGCCAGCAGTTCCACCCCAAGGAACACCATATATTTT; cdr3_aa: CASSSTPRNTIYF
v_call: TRBV5-1; clone_size: -; d_call: TRBD1; j_call: TRBJ2-3; cdr3_nt: TGCGCCAGCAGTGATCCAGGGGGCTCTACAGATACGCAGTATTTT; cdr3_aa: CASSDPGGSTDTQYF
v_call: TRBV7-7; clone_size: few; d_call: -; j_call: TRBJ1-1; cdr3_nt: TGTGCTAGCAGCTTGGGGGTCGACACTGAAGCTTTCTTT; cdr3_aa: CASSLGVDTEAFF
v_call: TRBV7-2; clone_size: -; d_call: TRBD2; j_call: TRBJ2-1; cdr3_nt: TGTGCCAGCAAGGAAGCGGGAGGGGGGCACAATGAGCAGTTCTTC; cdr3_aa: CASKEAGGGHNEQFF
v_call: TRBV27; clone_size: -; d_call: -; j_call: TRBJ2-1; cdr3_nt: TGTGCCAGCAGCGAGGGTCCTTACAATGAGCAGTTCTTC; cdr3_aa: CASSEGPYNEQFF
v_call: TRBV5-8; clone_size: -; d_call: TRBD1; j_call: TRBJ1-4; cdr3_nt: TGTGCCAGCAGCCTGGGACAGGGGAGCGAAAAACTGTTTTTT; cdr3_aa: CASSLGQGSEKLFF
v_call: TRBV7-6; clone_size: few; d_call: TRBD1; j_call: TRBJ2-1; cdr3_nt: TGTGCCAGCAGCCAGAGACAGGGGGAAGGGCAGTTCTTC; cdr3_aa: CASSQRQGEGQFF
v_call: TRBV11-2; clone_size: -; d_call: TRBD2; j_call: TRBJ2-7; cdr3_nt: TGTGCCAGCAGCTTAGGGACTAGCGGGGGTCTCGAGCAGTACTTC; cdr3_aa: CASSLGTSGGLEQYF
v_call: TRBV28; clone_size: -; d_call: -; j_call: TRBJ2-6; cdr3_nt: TGTGCCAGCAGCTCCCGCACGGACTCTGGGGCCAACGTCCTGACTTTC; cdr3_aa: CASSSRTDSGANVLTF
v_call: TRBV19; clone_size: -; d_call: TRBD1; j_call: TRBJ2-7; cdr3_nt: TGTGCCAGTAGTAGGACAGGGACCTACGAGCAGTACTTC; cdr3_aa: CASSRTGTYEQYF
v_call: TRBV19; clone_size: -; d_call: -; j_call: TRBJ1-5; cdr3_nt: TGTGCCAGTAGTAGCCGCCAAAATCAGCCCCAGCATTTT; cdr3_aa: CASSSRQNQPQHF
v_call: TRBV19; clone_size: -; d_call: -; j_call: TRBJ1-4; cdr3_nt: TGTGCCAGTAGCCCAGAAAATGAAAAACTGTTTTTT; cdr3_aa: CASSPENEKLFF
v_call: TRBV6-6; clone_size: -; d_call: TRBD1; j_call: TRBJ2-5; cdr3_nt: TGTGCCAGCAGTTACTCCGACAGGGGAGAGACCCAGTACTTC; cdr3_aa: CASSYSDRGETQYF
v_call: TRBV29-1; clone_size: -; d_call: -; j_call: TRBJ2-7; cdr3_nt: TGCAGCGTTGAATTCTTCGGGACCTACTCCTACGAGCAGTACTTC; cdr3_aa: CSVEFFGTYSYEQYF
v_call: TRBV2; clone_size: -; d_call: TRBD2; j_call: TRBJ2-7; cdr3_nt: TGTGCCAGTCGAGGTACTAGCGGGGCCTACGAGCAGTACTTC; cdr3_aa: CASRGTSGAYEQYF
v_call: TRBV7-6; clone_size: -; d_call: TRBD2; j_call: TRBJ2-2; cdr3_nt: TGTGCCAGCAGCTCGACCGGGGGGTCCGGGGAGCTGTTTTTT; cdr3_aa: CASSSTGGSGELFF
v_call: TRBV6-5; clone_size: few; d_call: TRBD2; j_call: TRBJ2-7; cdr3_nt: TGTGCCAGCAGTATAGCGGGAACCAGCTACGAGCAGTACTTC; cdr3_aa: CASSIAGTSYEQYF